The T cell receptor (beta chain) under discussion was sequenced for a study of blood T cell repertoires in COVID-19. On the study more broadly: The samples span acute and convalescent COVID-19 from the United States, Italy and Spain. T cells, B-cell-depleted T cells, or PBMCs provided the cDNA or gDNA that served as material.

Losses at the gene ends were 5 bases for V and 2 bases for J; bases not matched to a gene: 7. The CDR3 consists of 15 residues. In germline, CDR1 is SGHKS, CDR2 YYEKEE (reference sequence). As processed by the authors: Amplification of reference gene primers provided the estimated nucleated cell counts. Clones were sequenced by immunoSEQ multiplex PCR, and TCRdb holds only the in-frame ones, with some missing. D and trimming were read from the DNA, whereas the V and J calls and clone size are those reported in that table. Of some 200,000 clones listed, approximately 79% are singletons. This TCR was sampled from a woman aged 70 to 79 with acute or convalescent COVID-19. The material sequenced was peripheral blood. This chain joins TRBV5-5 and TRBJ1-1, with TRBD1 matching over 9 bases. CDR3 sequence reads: CASRLRGQGNTEAFF. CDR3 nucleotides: TGTGCCAGCAGGCTCCGGGGACAGGGAAACACTGAAGCTTTCTTT.